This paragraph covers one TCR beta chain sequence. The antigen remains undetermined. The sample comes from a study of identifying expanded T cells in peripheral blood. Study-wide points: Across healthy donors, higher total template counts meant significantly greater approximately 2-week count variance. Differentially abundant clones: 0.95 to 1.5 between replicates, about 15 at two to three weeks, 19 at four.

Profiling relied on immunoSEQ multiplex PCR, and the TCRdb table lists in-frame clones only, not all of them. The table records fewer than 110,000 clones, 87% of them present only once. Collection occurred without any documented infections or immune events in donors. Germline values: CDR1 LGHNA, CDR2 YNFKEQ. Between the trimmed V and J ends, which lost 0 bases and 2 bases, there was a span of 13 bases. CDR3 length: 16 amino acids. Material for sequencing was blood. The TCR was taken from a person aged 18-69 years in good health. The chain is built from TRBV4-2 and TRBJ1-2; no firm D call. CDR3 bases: TGTGCCAGCAGCCAAGATGAATTTCAGGAGAACTATGGCTACACCTTC. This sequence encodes CASSQDEFQENYGYTF.